These 30 T cell receptor beta chains originate from one sample sequenced in a study of OX40 agonist ivuxolimab in advanced cancers. The protocol was immunoSEQ multiplex PCR, while the TCRdb copy is restricted to in-frame clones and leaves out a portion. The sample shows tens of thousands of clones, about 81% of them seen only once. The specimen comprised CD4+ or CD8+ T cells sorted from blood, sampled in a trial of the OX40 agonist ivuxolimab. Receptors originate from an adult with an advanced solid tumor such as melanoma, head and neck, liver or kidney cancer.

This rearrangement joins TRBV4-1 to TRBJ2-3; 7 positions match TRBD2. This CDR3 region has 17 residues. The germline V gene encodes CDR1 MGHRA and CDR2 YSYEKL. Germline trimming cut 4 bases from V and 4 bases from J; bases unmatched to any gene: 14. CDR3 nucleotide sequence: TGCGCCAGCAGCCCTAGGGCTAGCGCCGGGGGGTCAGATACGCAGTATTTT. Encoded protein: CASSPRASAGGSDTQYF.

The chain carries TRBV4-2 and TRBJ2-3, with TRBD2 matching 7 bases. This CDR3 spans 17 amino acids. After removal of 1 base from V and 7 bases from J, the junction contained 14 bases not matched to a gene. The germline CDR1 and CDR2 sequences are LGHNA and YNFKEQ. The CDR3 loop reads CASSQVSSGTTTYTQYF. The DNA for the CDR3 is TGTGCCAGCAGCCAAGTGTCAAGCGGGACTACAACCTATACGCAGTATTTT.

The chain combines TRBV4-3 with TRBJ2-3; 7 nucleotides line up with TRBD1. CDR1 and CDR2 (germline): LGHNA, YSLEER. This CDR3 contains 17 residues. Trimming took 5 bases from V and 0 from J; bases not matched to a gene: 11. CDR3 sequence: CASSRSGTASSTDTQYF. CDR3 bases: TGCGCCAGCAGCAGGAGTGGGACAGCTTCTAGCACAGATACGCAGTATTTT.

The V call is TRBV15, the J call TRBJ1-2, with unresolved D. CDR3 length: 13 residues. CDR1 and CDR2 (germline): LNHNV, YYDKDF (reference sequence). Trimming removed 5 bases at V and 8 bases at J, with 15 bases between. The CDR3 region is CATSPRSAGGYTF. The CDR3 DNA sequence: TGTGCCACCAGCCCACGCAGTGCGGGGGGCTACACCTTC.

In DNA form, the CDR3 reads TGTGCCAGCAGCTCCGGGGCCCTTGGCTACACCTTC. Encoded protein: CASSSGALGYTF. The chain couples TRBV27 to TRBJ1-2; tentative D call: TRBD1 (5 bases). The CDR3 contains 12 residues. The V and J ends lost 6 bases and 7 bases respectively, with 12 bases between them. The V gene's germline CDR1 is MNHEY and CDR2 SMNVEV (reference sequence).

The J gene is TRBJ2-1, the V gene TRBV7-8; D is undetermined. This CDR3 spans 12 amino acids. V was clipped by 2 bases and J by 7 bases, with 6 bases between them. The V gene's germline CDR1 is SGHVS and CDR2 FQNEAQ. CDR3 residues: CASSLPLNEQFF. The CDR3 nucleotides are TGTGCCAGCAGCTTACCCCTTAATGAGCAGTTCTTC.

The chain uses TRBV19 and TRBJ2-7; the match to TRBD1 covers 8 bases. The germline gives CDR1 LNHDA, CDR2 SQIVND (reference sequence). The V gene end was trimmed by 7 bases and the J gene end by 4 bases; junction bases not matched to a gene: 6. This CDR3 comprises 13 residues. DNA of the CDR3: TGTGCCAGTACTGGACAGGGTAGGTACGAGCAGTACTTC. It is translated as CASTGQGRYEQYF.

The chain employs TRBV15 and TRBJ1-1; TRBD1 matches 7 bases. The V and J ends lost 9 bases and 6 bases, in that order; junction bases with no gene match: 13. The CDR3 sequence is 14 residues long. Germline assignment: CDR1 LNHNV and CDR2 YYDKDF (reference sequence). This chain's CDR3 is CATKTTGTSSEAFF. CDR3 DNA: TGTGCCACTAAAACGACAGGGACTAGTTCTGAAGCTTTCTTT.

This clone was seen a single time. The chain recombines TRBV27 with TRBJ2-5; D is unresolved. Germline V gene sequence: CDR1 MNHEY, CDR2 SMNVEV (reference sequence). CDR3 size: 12 residues. Trimming removed 5 bases at V and 9 bases at J, with 13 bases between. Here the CDR3 reads CASSPDQLAQYF. The DNA for the CDR3 is TGTGCCAGCAGTCCCGACCAGTTGGCCCAGTACTTC.

The sample holds a few counts of this clone. The chain links TRBV10-1 to TRBJ1-2; unclear D gene. Germline V lookup: CDR1 WNHNN, CDR2 SYGVQD (reference sequence). The V end was cut by 1 base, the J end by 8 bases, with 11 bases between. The CDR3 consists of 13 residues. The CDR3 DNA reads TGCGCCAGCAGTGAGTACGGGGAGACGGGCTACACCTTC. Protein product: CASSEYGETGYTF.

V is TRBV5-1 and J is TRBJ1-3; 7 bases map to TRBD1. Germline V gene sequence: CDR1 SGHRS, CDR2 YFSETQ. CDR3 length: 14 amino acids. Trimming took 4 bases from V and 2 from J; bases not matched to a gene: 3. In DNA, the CDR3 is TGCGCCAGCAGCCCCACAGGGGCTGGAAACACCATATATTTT. Translated: CASSPTGAGNTIYF.

The J gene is TRBJ1-2, the V gene TRBV19; TRBD1 matches 9 bases. The junction had 14 bases not matched to a gene; V was cut back by 10 bases and J by 5 bases. Per the germline V gene, CDR1 is LNHDA and CDR2 is SQIVND (reference sequence). The CDR3 runs to 15 residues. In DNA, the CDR3 is TGTGCCACTAGGCCCGAAACAGGGGGCGCGTATGGCTACACCTTC. It yields the protein CATRPETGGAYGYTF.

V and J are TRBV27 and TRBJ1-1; D is ambiguous. The CDR3 loop spans 15 amino acids. V shed 6 bases and J shed 1 base, with 15 bases lying between them. CDR1 MNHEY and CDR2 SMNVEV come from the germline V gene (reference sequence). CDR3 sequence reads: CASSQNPGPNTEAFF. The CDR3 DNA sequence: TGTGCCAGCAGCCAAAACCCGGGCCCGAACACTGAAGCTTTCTTT.

This sequence joins TRBV7-6 and TRBJ2-7; no clear D gene. The CDR3 runs 15 residues. Germline assignment: CDR1 SGHVS and CDR2 FNYEAQ. V lost 1 base and J 3 bases, leaving 13 bases between the germline ends. CDR3 sequence (DNA): TGTGCCAGCAGCTTAGTGAGTGGGGATTTCTACGAGCAGTACGTC. Translated: CASSLVSGDFYEQYV.

This clone was seen once. The chain carries TRBV9 and TRBJ1-2, with D perhaps matching TRBD1 (5 bases). The CDR3 totals 15 residues. Germline CDR1 SGDLS, CDR2 YYNGEE. Trimming cost V 3 bases and J 6 bases, with 18 bases left between them. The CDR3 sequence: CASSGDSGLRDGYTF. The CDR3 nucleotides are TGTGCCAGCAGCGGTGATTCGGGGCTTAGGGATGGCTACACCTTC.

The V call is TRBV28, the J call TRBJ1-4; weak D call: TRBD1 (6 bases). Between the trimmed V and J ends, which lost 10 bases and 0 bases, there was a span of 18 bases. The CDR3 consists of 16 residues. Germline CDR1 MDHEN, CDR2 SYDVKM. This CDR3 is CATTVHRGPTNEKLFF. The CDR3 nucleotides are TGTGCCACCACAGTTCACCGGGGGCCAACTAATGAAAAACTGTTTTTT. Using reference TRBV28 and TRBJ1-4 for the parts outside the CDR3, the full variable domain is DVKVTQSSRYLVKRTGEKVFLECVQDMDHENMFWYRQDPGLGLRLIYFSYDVKMKEKGDIPEGYSVSREKKERFSLILESASTNQTSMYLCATTVHRGPTNEKLFFGSGTQLSVL.

CDR3 amino acids: CASSLGTGTGINEQFF. CDR3 coding DNA: TGTGCCAGCAGCTTAGGTACCGGGACAGGGATCAATGAGCAGTTCTTC. The chain is built from TRBV11-2 and TRBJ2-1; 9 bases are shared with TRBD1. The J segment lost 6 bases and the V segment lost 1 base, leaving 7 bases of the junction unmatched. Germline V gene data show CDR1 as SGHAT and CDR2 as FQNNGV. The CDR3 totals 16 residues.

This chain uses TRBV7-9 with TRBJ2-3, with D perhaps matching TRBD1 or TRBD2 (6 bases each). The CDR3 is 12 amino acids. Per the germline V gene, CDR1 is SEHNR and CDR2 is FQNEAQ (reference sequence). The V and J ends lost 5 bases and 6 bases respectively, with 9 bases between them. CDR3 bases: TGTGCCAGCAGCCCGGGGGCGGATACGCAGTATTTT. It yields the protein CASSPGADTQYF.

There are a few counts of this clone. The rearrangement uses TRBV4-2 and TRBJ1-1; D is undetermined. Between the trimmed V and J ends, which lost 1 base and 2 bases, there was a span of 2 bases. This CDR3 contains 12 residues. Germline loops: CDR1 LGHNA, CDR2 YNFKEQ. The CDR3: CASSQVNTEAFF. Written as DNA, the CDR3 is TGTGCCAGCAGCCAAGTAAACACTGAAGCTTTCTTT.

The chain uses TRBV7-2 and TRBJ1-4, with a tentative D call TRBD1 (5 bases). Germline V gives CDR1 SGHTA, CDR2 FQGNSA. The V end lost 7 bases, the J end lost 1 base, and 10 bases lay between the germline ends. This CDR3 spans 14 amino acids. The CDR3 DNA sequence: TGTGCCAGCAAGGGGAGGATAACTAATGAAAAACTGTTTTTT. This sequence encodes CASKGRITNEKLFF.

V is TRBV9 and J is TRBJ2-1; D unresolved. This CDR3 comprises 11 residues. Germline V gene lookup returns CDR1 SGDLS and CDR2 YYNGEE. Trimming left V 6 bases short and J 8 bases short, with 9 bases between. CDR3: CASTLIDEQFF. In DNA form, the CDR3 reads TGTGCCAGCACGCTTATCGATGAGCAGTTCTTC.

The chain carries TRBV11-2 and TRBJ2-7; 9 bases fit TRBD2. V was clipped by 3 bases and J by 0 bases; unmatched bases: 12. Looked up from germline, CDR1 is SGHAT and CDR2 is FQNNGV. This CDR3 comprises 18 residues. CDR3 nucleotides: TGTGCCAGCAGCTTCGGACTAACTAGCGGGTATAGCTCCTACGAGCAGTACTTC. It codes for CASSFGLTSGYSSYEQYF.

V and J are TRBV11-1 and TRBJ1-4; perhaps TRBD1 as D (5 bases). Looked up from germline, CDR1 is SGHAT and CDR2 is FQDESV (reference sequence). The V end lost 5 bases, the J end lost 6 bases, and 13 bases lay between the germline ends. This CDR3 has 14 residues. CDR3 amino acids: CASSPWDLDEKLFF. The CDR3 nucleotides read TGTGCCAGCAGCCCTTGGGACTTGGATGAAAAACTGTTTTTT.

The chain joins TRBV6-6 to TRBJ1-2, with a weak D call TRBD1 (5 bases). Per the germline V gene, CDR1 is MNHNY and CDR2 is SVGAGI (reference sequence). CDR3 size: 14 residues. Trimming stripped 0 bases from V and 3 bases from J, with 8 bases between. CDR3 loop: CASSYSTGHYGYTF. In DNA, the CDR3 is TGTGCCAGCAGTTACTCAACAGGCCACTATGGCTACACCTTC.

The chain links TRBV7-8 to TRBJ2-2; a weak D match, TRBD1 (6 bases). Germline lookup yields CDR1 SGHVS and CDR2 FQNEAQ. This CDR3 region has 15 residues. V was cut by 5 bases and J by 5 bases, with 15 bases left in between. The DNA of the CDR3 is TGTGCCAGCAGCGCCACAGGGACGGGGACCGGGGAGCTGTTTTTT. Its translation is CASSATGTGTGELFF.

J is TRBJ2-1 and V is TRBV7-8; TRBD2 aligns across 12 bases. The CDR3 length is 18 residues. The trim removed 8 bases at V and 3 bases at J, leaving 14 bases unmatched. Germline V gene lookup returns CDR1 SGHVS and CDR2 FQNEAQ. This chain's CDR3 is CASAGRLAGGYIYNEQFF. CDR3 sequence (DNA): TGTGCCAGCGCCGGTCGGCTAGCGGGGGGGTATATCTACAATGAGCAGTTCTTC.

The chain joins TRBV5-1 to TRBJ2-3; 8 bases fit TRBD1. This CDR3 is 17 amino acids long. Trimming took 4 bases from V and 0 from J; bases not matched to a gene: 10. From germline, CDR1 is SGHRS and CDR2 YFSETQ. DNA of the CDR3: TGCGCCAGCAGCCTTACCTCAACAGGGGGTAGCACAGATACGCAGTATTTT. This translates into CASSLTSTGGSTDTQYF. The whole variable domain, remainder taken from reference TRBV5-1 and TRBJ2-3, is KAGVTQTPRYLIKTRGQQVTLSCSPISGHRSVSWYQQTPGQGLQFLFEYFSETQRNKGNFPGRFSGRQFSNSRSEMNVSTLELGDSALYLCASSLTSTGGSTDTQYFGPGTRLTVL.

CDR3 nucleotide sequence: TGTGCCAGCAGCTTGCGGGGGGCGAGAGGCTACACCTTC. It encodes CASSLRGARGYTF. V is TRBV5-4 and J is TRBJ1-2; TRBD1 is a possible D gene (6 bases). V shed 1 base and J shed 8 bases, with 12 bases lying between them. This CDR3 has 13 residues. The germline gives CDR1 SGHNT, CDR2 YYREEE (reference sequence).

The chain has TRBV7-8 and TRBJ2-2; tentative D call: TRBD1 (6 bases). This CDR3 comprises 16 residues. CDR1 is SGHVS, CDR2 FQNEAQ, per germline. Deletions cut 6 bases from V and 1 base from J, with 15 bases between. CDR3 DNA sequence: TGTGCCAGCAGACAAGCCGGGACACGGAACACCGGGGAGCTGTTTTTT. Translation gives CASRQAGTRNTGELFF.

The chain carries TRBV6-5 and TRBJ1-3; maybe TRBD1 (6 bases). V was trimmed by 7 bases and J by 5 bases, leaving 18 bases between them. CDR3 length: 15 amino acids. Germline V gene lookup returns CDR1 MNHEY and CDR2 SVGAGI. Here the CDR3 reads CASNPRTDGRNTIYF. Here the CDR3 DNA reads TGTGCCAGCAACCCGCGGACAGACGGTAGAAACACCATATATTTT.